This TCR beta chain was observed in a study of blood T cell repertoires in COVID-19. Sequenced by immunoSEQ multiplex PCR; TCRdb stores in-frame clones only, minus some. This sample has about 400,000 clones; roughly 90% occur once, and the top ten carry 1.5% to 2%. The CDR3 is 13 amino acids. With 3 bases removed from V and 4 bases from J, the gap between germline ends came to 9 bases. The sequenced material came from PBMCs or T cells enriched from blood (not recorded which). This clonotype originated in a woman aged 30 to 39 who had recovered from COVID-19. This chain uses TRBV12-3 or TRBV12-4 with TRBJ2-5, with unresolved D. CDR3 amino acids: CASSFPSGETQYF. The CDR3 nucleotides are TGTGCCAGCAGTTTTCCCTCGGGAGAGACCCAGTACTTC.